The 7 T cell receptor beta chains listed next were all sequenced from one sample in a study of response to subunit inactivated influenza vaccine. TCRdb re-derived calls from the RT-PCR reads in MiXCR, one entry per CDR3 protein. The table has roughly 500,000 distinct CDR3 sequences, about 17% seen once. This specimen was CD4+ T cells sorted from PBMCs, taken roughly 24 months after vaccination. The receptors derive from a man aged 45 to 70 who received an inactivated influenza vaccine.

This chain uses TRBV7-2 with TRBJ1-1; D perhaps matches TRBD1 (6 bases). The CDR3 is 15 amino acids. V was cut by 5 bases and J by 2 bases, with 15 bases left in between. Per germline, CDR1 SGHTA and CDR2 FQGNSA. The CDR3 sequence is CASSPRGAPNTEAFF. The CDR3 coding sequence is TGTGCCAGCAGCCCTCGGGGGGCGCCAAACACTGAAGCTTTCTTT.

The chain carries TRBV25-1 and TRBJ2-7, with D possibly TRBD2 on 6 matching bases. CDR3 length: 14 residues. CDR1 is MGHDK and CDR2 is SYGVNS in the germline V gene. V shed 5 bases and J shed 3 bases, with 14 bases lying between them. The CDR3 protein is CASSQPGGCYEQYF. The CDR3 DNA sequence: TGTGCCAGCAGTCAACCAGGAGGGTGCTACGAGCAGTACTTC.

The chain is built from TRBV6-2 or TRBV6-3 and TRBJ1-5; TRBD1 is a possible D gene (6 bases). V was cut by 5 bases and J by 1 base, with 12 bases left in between. CDR1 MNHEY and CDR2 SVGEGT come from the germline V gene. CDR3 length: 15 amino acids. CDR3 loop: CASSDTGRSNQPQHF. The CDR3 DNA reads TGTGCCAGCAGTGATACAGGGAGGAGCAATCAGCCCCAGCATTTT.

This clonotype was picked up a small number of times. As DNA, the CDR3 is TGTGCCAGCAGTTCCGATTCCGGGACTAGCGGGAGCGAGACCCAGTACTTC. Translating gives CASSSDSGTSGSETQYF. This chain uses TRBV6-5 with TRBJ2-5; 14 bases agree with TRBD2. In germline, CDR1 is MNHEY, CDR2 SVGAGI. The V and J ends lost 4 bases and 5 bases, in that order; junction bases with no gene match: 9. CDR3 size: 17 residues.

This clonotype was found many times. This chain uses TRBV30 with TRBJ2-5; D unclear. The CDR3 totals 15 residues. V lost 5 bases and J lost 8, with 24 bases in between. Per the germline V gene, CDR1 is GTSNPN and CDR2 is SVGIG (reference sequence). The CDR3 DNA reads as TGTGCCTGGTCCCCGAACCTGGCGGTCGGCGGTACCCAGTACTTC. As protein: CAWSPNLAVGGTQYF. The variable domain in full, completed from reference TRBV30 and TRBJ2-5, reads SQTIHQWPATLVQPVGSPLSLECTVEGTSNPNLYWYRQAAGRGLQLLFYSVGIGQISSEVPQNLSASRPQDRQFILSSKKLLLSDSGFYLCAWSPNLAVGGTQYFGPGTRLLVL.

This chain uses TRBV6-2 or TRBV6-3 with TRBJ2-7; D is unresolved. CDR3 size: 17 residues. V was cut by 2 bases and J by 3 bases, with 20 bases left in between. Germline V gene data show CDR1 as MNHEY and CDR2 as SVGEGT. The CDR3 here is CASSYPALLLGLYEQYF. The CDR3 DNA reads TGTGCCAGCAGTTACCCGGCGCTCCTCCTAGGTCTCTACGAGCAGTACTTC.

V usage is TRBV7-9 and J usage is TRBJ2-5, with 9 nucleotides matching TRBD2. Germline CDR1 is SEHNR and CDR2 is FQNEAQ (reference sequence). This CDR3 has 15 residues. The trim removed 3 bases at V and 1 base at J, leaving 3 bases unmatched. CDR3 nucleotides: TGTGCCAGCAGCTTGTCTAGCGGGATCCAAGAGACCCAGTACTTC. Translating it yields CASSLSSGIQETQYF.